This TCR beta chain derives from a study of blood T cell repertoires in COVID-19. Produced via immunoSEQ multiplex PCR; TCRdb's table is partial and in-frame only. Of approximately 400,000 clones in the sample, approximately 93% were seen once. Per the germline V gene, CDR1 is KGHDR and CDR2 is SFDVKD. V was clipped by 3 bases and J by 3 bases; unmatched bases: 8. The CDR3 extends over 16 amino acids. Participants came from some 26 US areas, aged about 18 to 100 years. Exposed study participants had met a COVID-19 case within 2 weeks before entry. The gene calls are TRBV24-1 and TRBJ2-7; 9 bases agree with TRBD2. Sequenced material: PBMCs or T cells enriched from blood (not recorded which). The source is a woman in her forties who had been exposed to COVID-19. The CDR3, as DNA: TGTGCCACCAGTGATCTCAAGCGGGAGGCAATCTACGAGCAGTACTTC. Encoded protein: CATSDLKREAIYEQYF.